In this sample, the clone carrying this T cell receptor beta chain turned up a few times. Its target is unknown. The data are from a study of shared clonotypes between healthy human individuals. Study details: The study enrolled a couple of women and a few men aged 18 to 49. Whole-study findings and limits: The study generally estimated greater richness for naive than memory subsets.

An assay was performed, and its level was deep. TCRdb's table, derived via immunoSEQ multiplex PCR, lists solely in-frame clones and lacks some. Of about 1.1 million clones in the sample, more than 75% were seen once. This CDR3 spans 13 amino acids. Germline CDR1 reads SGHTA; CDR2 reads FQGNSA. The V end was cut by 6 bases, the J end by 4 bases, with 11 bases between. Sequenced sample: memory CD4+ T cells from PBMCs. The subset denotes: CD45RA-negative fraction. V and J are TRBV7-2 and TRBJ2-3, with no clear D. The TCR comes from a man between 18 and 35 years old in good health. Some clones in this sample may be carry-over from other donors' samples. The CDR3 coding sequence is TGTGCCAGCAGTCAAAGAGGTGCAGATACGCAGTATTTT. Translation gives CASSQRGADTQYF.